A selection of T cell receptor beta chains follows, all from one sample in a study of PD-1 blockade in classical Hodgkin lymphoma. Profiling relied on immunoSEQ multiplex PCR, and the TCRdb table lists in-frame clones only, not all of them. Here the sample spans about 46,000 clones, over 60% being singletons. Material: peripheral blood mononuclear cells (PBMCs), obtained before the second cycle of nivolumab. These receptors were taken from a human donor with classical Hodgkin lymphoma. Each CDR3 is given with its conserved first and last residue. D genes are given only for firm matches. Size tells how often a clone was seen (once, few, many) or the class of an expanded clone, and some rows leave it out.

TRBD1,TRBJ2-5,TRBV5-1,few,15,CASSLAGQGGETQYF,TGCGCCAGCAGCTTGGCGGGACAGGGGGGAGAGACCCAGTACTTC
NA,TRBJ1-1,TRBV29-1,once,14,CSVATGIRNTEAFF,TGCAGCGTTGCCACAGGAATCCGGAACACTGAAGCTTTCTTT
NA,TRBJ1-1,TRBV7-2,once,13,CASSWGREVEAFF,TGTGCCAGCAGCTGGGGGAGGGAGGTTGAAGCTTTCTTT
NA,TRBJ2-7,TRBV7-2,NA,13,CASSPTNYYEQYF,TGTGCCAGCAGCCCGACTAACTACTACGAGCAGTACTTC
NA,TRBJ1-1,TRBV5-6,NA,17,CASSLLKGRDMNTEAFF,TGTGCCAGCAGCTTGTTGAAAGGGAGGGATATGAACACTGAAGCTTTCTTT
TRBD2,TRBJ2-3,TRBV5-6,NA,17,CASSLLAGGRGTDTQYF,TGTGCCAGCAGCTTACTAGCGGGGGGGCGGGGCACAGATACGCAGTATTTT
NA,TRBJ1-1,TRBV5-5,NA,16,CASSTGYRNLNTEAFF,TGTGCCAGCAGCACCGGTTACAGGAATTTAAACACTGAAGCTTTCTTT
NA,TRBJ1-3,TRBV5-6,few,15,CASSLVAGGGNTIYF,TGTGCCAGCAGCTTGGTTGCCGGGGGAGGAAACACCATATATTTT
TRBD1,TRBJ2-3,TRBV10-3,NA,16,CAISSPDRGGGDTQYF,TGTGCCATCAGTTCCCCCGACAGGGGAGGAGGAGATACGCAGTATTTT
NA,TRBJ2-5,TRBV7-3,NA,14,CASSVDWTAETQYF,TGTGCCAGCAGCGTAGATTGGACGGCAGAGACCCAGTACTTC
TRBD1,TRBJ2-3,TRBV19,NA,16,CASSKPDRVSTDTQYF,TGTGCCAGTAGTAAACCGGACAGGGTTAGCACAGATACGCAGTATTTT
NA,TRBJ2-2,TRBV2,NA,11,CASRIGGELFF,TGTGCCAGCAGGATCGGCGGGGAGCTGTTTTTT
NA,TRBJ2-1,TRBV7-3,few,18,CASSLSGGMINSYNEQFF,TGTGCCAGCAGCTTAAGCGGCGGGATGATTAATTCCTACAATGAGCAGTTCTTC
TRBD2,TRBJ2-3,TRBV5-1,NA,14,CASSFSSGGDTQYF,TGCGCCAGCAGCTTTTCCAGCGGGGGAGATACGCAGTATTTT
NA,TRBJ1-4,TRBV11-2,NA,16,CASSPLLGLTNEKLFF,TGTGCCAGCAGCCCCTTGCTGGGACTGACTAATGAAAAACTGTTTTTT
NA,TRBJ2-7,TRBV18,few,12,CASSPRKGEQYF,TGTGCCAGCTCACCTCGTAAGGGCGAGCAGTACTTC
TRBD1,TRBJ2-7,TRBV7-9,NA,13,CASSLGTGTGLYF,TGTGCCAGCAGCTTGGGAACCGGGACAGGGTTATACTTC
NA,TRBJ1-1,TRBV5-4,medium-sized,13,CASSFHGGPEAFF,TGTGCCAGCAGCTTTCACGGGGGGCCTGAAGCTTTCTTT